These 6 T cell receptor beta chains share one sample of origin, sequenced in a study of T cell responses to AZD1222 COVID-19 vaccine. Produced via immunoSEQ multiplex PCR; TCRdb's table is partial and in-frame only. The sample yields roughly 200,000 clones, roughly 91% seen once. The specimen comprised peripheral blood, sampled 28 days after the second dose of the MenACWY control vaccine. The receptors stem from an adult who received the MenACWY meningococcal vaccine as a control.

This chain connects TRBV7-2 to TRBJ2-5; possibly TRBD1 or TRBD2 for D (6 bases each). This CDR3 comprises 13 residues. Germline V gene sequence: CDR1 SGHTA, CDR2 FQGNSA. Trimming cost V 6 bases and J 5 bases, with 13 bases left between them. CDR3: CASSSGAEETQYF. The CDR3 nucleotides read TGTGCCAGCAGTTCGGGGGCAGAGGAGACCCAGTACTTC.

The genes are TRBV5-5 and TRBJ2-7; 8 bases match TRBD1. Germline V gives CDR1 SGHKS, CDR2 YYEKEE (reference sequence). The J segment lost 2 bases and the V segment lost 2 bases, leaving 6 bases of the junction unmatched. The CDR3 has 15 amino acids. CDR3 residues: CASSLGTGFTYEQYF. In DNA, the CDR3 is TGTGCCAGCAGCTTAGGGACAGGCTTTACCTACGAGCAGTACTTC.

V usage is TRBV7-8 and J usage is TRBJ1-5; 12 positions match TRBD1. After removal of 4 bases from V and 7 bases from J, the junction contained 8 bases not matched to a gene. The CDR3 spans 16 residues. Germline loops: CDR1 SGHVS, CDR2 FQNEAQ. CDR3 region: CASSSPGTGGGQPQHF. CDR3 nucleotide sequence: TGTGCCAGCAGCTCTCCTGGGACAGGGGGCGGACAGCCCCAGCATTTT.

The chain carries TRBV6-5 and TRBJ2-3; TRBD2 matches at 8 bases. The CDR3 is made up of 14 amino acids. Trimming removed 6 bases from V and 4 bases from J; junction bases left unmatched: 6. The germline CDR1 and CDR2 sequences are MNHEY and SVGAGI. The CDR3 DNA is TGTGCCAGCAGAGTCGGGGGGGCGTCAGATACGCAGTATTTT. Its protein is CASRVGGASDTQYF.

A single count supports this clone. The CDR3 sequence: CASSLGQGVYEQYF. In nucleotides, the CDR3 is TGTGCCAGCAGCTTAGGACAGGGTGTCTACGAGCAGTACTTC. The J gene is TRBJ2-7, the V gene TRBV11-2; 7 bases match TRBD1. CDR1 is SGHAT, CDR2 FQNNGV, per germline. After removal of 1 base from V and 3 bases from J, the junction contained 3 bases not matched to a gene. This CDR3 spans 14 amino acids.

V gene TRBV30 combines with J gene TRBJ1-5, with TRBD1 as a possible D gene (5 bases). The CDR3 totals 13 residues. V was trimmed by 2 bases and J by 7 bases, leaving 12 bases between them. Germline V gene lookup returns CDR1 GTSNPN and CDR2 SVGIG (reference sequence). The CDR3 region has the DNA TGTGCCTGGAGTAACCAGGGCCGACAGCCCCAGCATTTT. This translates into CAWSNQGRQPQHF.